A selection of T cell receptor beta chains follows, all from one sample in a study of blood T cell repertoires in COVID-19. Measured with immunoSEQ multiplex PCR; TCRdb has only the in-frame clones, and not every one. Here the sample spans some 28,000 clones, 89% being singletons. Sequencing used peripheral blood. The receptors derive from a human donor in a cohort sampled during active COVID-19. Both conserved end residues are part of each CDR3. Fields, in order: clone size, J gene, V gene, CDR3 length, D gene, CDR3 protein, CDR3 DNA. The D gene is left open where the match is weak. Not every row has a clone size; where given, it reads once, few, many or a size class.

once TRBJ1-1 TRBV6-5 12 NA CASGGVRTEAFF TGTGCCAGCGGGGGGGTGCGGACTGAAGCTTTCTTT
NA TRBJ1-4 TRBV6-6 15 NA CASSPSGASSEKLFF TGTGCCAGCAGTCCCTCGGGAGCCTCCTCTGAAAAACTGTTTTTT
NA TRBJ1-1 TRBV30 13 NA CAWSPGSNTEAFF TGTGCCTGGAGTCCAGGATCGAACACTGAAGCTTTCTTT
NA TRBJ2-2 TRBV6-5 11 NA CASGGFGELFF TGTGCCAGCGGAGGGTTCGGGGAGCTGTTTTTT
NA TRBJ2-7 TRBV6-5 15 TRBD2 CASSYSRGGTYEQYF TGTGCCAGCAGTTACTCGCGGGGAGGGACCTACGAGCAGTACTTC
NA TRBJ1-3 TRBV4-3 13 NA CASSQNRGNTIYF TGCGCCAGCAGCCAGAACAGGGGAAACACCATATATTTT
NA TRBJ2-7 TRBV18 14 TRBD1 CASSPPGQAYEQYF TGTGCCAGCTCACCCCCGGGACAGGCCTACGAGCAGTACTTC
NA TRBJ1-1 TRBV5-6 15 NA CASSRPPGMNTEAFF TGTGCCAGCAGCCGACCACCAGGGATGAACACTGAAGCTTTCTTT
NA TRBJ2-5 TRBV5-1 15 TRBD1 CASSGGQGLSETQYF TGCGCCAGCAGCGGCGGACAGGGGTTATCGGAGACCCAGTACTTC
NA TRBJ2-1 TRBV12-3/TRBV12-4 13 TRBD1 CASSSDRGHEQFF TGTGCCAGCAGTTCCGACAGGGGCCATGAGCAGTTCTTC
NA TRBJ1-2 TRBV6-2/TRBV6-3 13 NA CASSRTVNYGYTF TGTGCCAGCAGTCGGACAGTTAACTATGGCTACACCTTC
NA TRBJ1-1 TRBV9 14 NA CASSVRQSNTEAFF TGTGCCAGCAGCGTAAGACAGTCGAACACTGAAGCTTTCTTT
NA TRBJ1-1 TRBV30 11 TRBD1 CAWSVTGEAFF TGTGCCTGGAGTGTGACAGGGGAAGCTTTCTTT
NA TRBJ1-1 TRBV10-1 11 NA CASSRGTEAFF TGCGCCAGCAGTCGCGGCACTGAAGCTTTCTTT
NA TRBJ1-2 TRBV5-4 13 TRBD1 CASSQTGLYGYTF TGTGCCAGCAGCCAGACAGGGCTCTATGGCTACACCTTC
NA TRBJ2-1 TRBV10-3 14 NA CAISDRALNNEQFF TGTGCCATCAGTGACAGGGCCTTGAACAATGAGCAGTTCTTC
NA TRBJ1-2 TRBV27 17 TRBD1 CASSSRDRGHPNYGYTF TGTGCCAGCAGTTCCCGGGACAGGGGACACCCCAACTATGGCTACACCTTC
NA TRBJ1-2 TRBV12-3/TRBV12-4 13 NA CASSDLSSYGYTF TGTGCCAGCAGTGATCTCAGTTCCTATGGCTACACCTTC
NA TRBJ2-5 TRBV12-3/TRBV12-4 13 NA CASSSGLQETQYF TGTGCCAGCAGTTCGGGACTGCAAGAGACCCAGTACTTC
once TRBJ2-5 TRBV4-1 17 TRBD2 CASSPLLELAGGETQYF TGCGCCAGCAGCCCACTCTTGGAACTAGCGGGGGGGGAGACCCAGTACTTC
NA TRBJ2-1 TRBV20-1 13 NA CSASPGWNNEQFF TGCAGTGCTAGTCCGGGGTGGAACAATGAGCAGTTCTTC
NA TRBJ2-7 TRBV4-1 14 TRBD1 CASSPGQEPVEQYF TGCGCCAGCAGCCCAGGACAGGAGCCAGTGGAGCAGTACTTC
NA TRBJ1-2 TRBV6-5 13 NA CASSTGGGYGYTF TGTGCCAGCAGTACTGGGGGGGGCTATGGCTACACCTTC
NA TRBJ1-2 TRBV9 14 TRBD1 CASSVEAGGGGYTF TGTGCCAGCAGCGTAGAGGCAGGGGGCGGTGGCTACACCTTC
NA TRBJ2-5 TRBV11-1 15 TRBD1 CASSFRRGQQETQYF TGTGCCAGCAGCTTTCGACGGGGACAGCAAGAGACCCAGTACTTC
NA TRBJ1-6 TRBV2 16 NA CASSDSGGAGNSPLHF TGTGCCAGCAGTGATTCTGGGGGGGCGGGTAATTCACCCCTCCACTTT
NA TRBJ2-7 TRBV2 11 NA CASRETYEQYF TGTGCCAGCCGAGAAACCTACGAGCAGTACTTC
NA TRBJ2-1 TRBV4-2 13 NA CASSQEGGGEQFF TGTGCCAGCAGCCAGGAGGGGGGGGGTGAGCAGTTCTTC
NA TRBJ2-5 TRBV27 16 TRBD1 CASSPVTGPYQETQYF TGTGCCAGCAGTCCAGTGACAGGGCCATACCAAGAGACCCAGTACTTC
NA TRBJ1-2 TRBV20-1 15 NA CSASTQRLGYYGYTF TGCAGTGCTAGTACCCAACGACTCGGTTACTATGGCTACACCTTC
once TRBJ2-1 TRBV7-9 15 NA CASSLRKSSYNEQFF TGTGCCAGCAGCCTACGTAAGAGCTCCTACAATGAGCAGTTCTTC
NA TRBJ2-3 TRBV18 16 TRBD2 CASSPVPSGTGDTQYF TGTGCCAGCTCACCAGTCCCTAGCGGAACGGGGGATACGCAGTATTTT
NA TRBJ2-3 TRBV15 17 TRBD2 CATSRDSGGALTDTQYF TGTGCCACCAGCAGAGATAGCGGGGGGGCTCTGACAGATACGCAGTATTTT
NA TRBJ1-1 TRBV18 17 NA CASSPSLQAPGGTEAFF TGTGCCAGCTCACCGTCATTACAGGCTCCCGGGGGCACTGAAGCTTTCTTT
NA TRBJ2-3 TRBV9 16 TRBD2 CASSSRTSGGTDTQYF TGTGCCAGCAGCTCCCGTACTAGCGGGGGCACAGATACGCAGTATTTT
NA TRBJ1-5 TRBV3-1/TRBV3-2 14 NA CASSQAGFGQPQHF TGTGCCAGCAGCCAGGCGGGTTTCGGTCAGCCCCAGCATTTT
NA TRBJ2-7 TRBV6-5 14 NA CASSPPTDFYEQYF TGTGCCAGCAGTCCACCGACAGACTTCTACGAGCAGTACTTC